Listed below are T cell receptor beta chains from one sample, sequenced in a study of blood T cell repertoires in COVID-19. Data came from immunoSEQ multiplex PCR; TCRdb stores just in-frame clones and leaves some out. The sample has 200,000 or so clones, 80% to 85% seen once. Sequencing was done on a sample of PBMCs or T cells enriched from blood (not recorded which). The receptors were sampled from a man between 40 and 49 years old who had recovered from COVID-19. Each CDR3 is given with its conserved first and last residue. Fields, in order: clone size, J gene, CDR3 length, V gene, D gene, CDR3 DNA, CDR3 protein. D genes are given only for firm matches. Clone size is not always given. Where it is, it says once, few, many or a class for expanded clones.

>.|TRBJ2-1|15|TRBV7-6|TRBD1
TGTGCCAGCAGCCGTAGACAGGGTGTTGGTAATGAGCAGTTCTTC
CASSRRQGVGNEQFF
>.|TRBJ1-4|13|TRBV30|.
TGTGCCTGGAGTGCCCAGGGGAATGAAAAACTGTTTTTT
CAWSAQGNEKLFF
>.|TRBJ1-1|14|TRBV10-2|TRBD1
TGCGCCAGCGGGGCGGACAGGGGCATTAGGGAAGCTTTCTTT
CASGADRGIREAFF
>once|TRBJ1-1|11|TRBV2|.
TGTGCCAGCAGGTCCCTCACTGAAGCTTTCTTT
CASRSLTEAFF
>.|TRBJ1-2|16|TRBV4-2|TRBD1
TGTGCCAGCAGCCAAGAGACAGGGCAGACTACTTATGGCTACACCTTC
CASSQETGQTTYGYTF
>once|TRBJ2-5|14|TRBV29-1|TRBD2
TGCAGCGTGCCGCGGGGGGCGGGGTCTCAGACCCAGTACTTC
CSVPRGAGSQTQYF
>few|TRBJ2-5|14|TRBV19|TRBD2
TGTGCCAGTAGTAGCGGGGGGTACCAAGAGACCCAGTACTTC
CASSSGGYQETQYF
>.|TRBJ2-7|15|TRBV27|TRBD1
TGTGCCAGCGGCCCGGACAGGGGGCTCCCCTACGAGCAGTACTTC
CASGPDRGLPYEQYF
>.|TRBJ2-1|19|TRBV11-3|TRBD2
TGTGCCAGCAGCTTAGCTCAGCCGGGACTAGCTCCCTCCTACAATGAGCAGTTCTTC
CASSLAQPGLAPSYNEQFF
>.|TRBJ2-7|17|TRBV16|.
TGTGCCAGCAGCCAATTCGGCCGGGACACGAGCTCCTACGAGCAGTACTTC
CASSQFGRDTSSYEQYF
>.|TRBJ1-1|14|TRBV6-5|.
TGTGCCAGCACGAGGACAGTAGTTGGGACTGAAGCTTTCTTT
CASTRTVVGTEAFF
>.|TRBJ2-7|14|TRBV28|.
TGTGCCAGCAGGGGAGACCCTCTTCCCTACGAGCAGTACTTC
CASRGDPLPYEQYF
>once|TRBJ1-3|13|TRBV12-3/TRBV12-4|.
TGTGCCAGCAGTTTGGGGGGTGGAAACACCATATATTTT
CASSLGGGNTIYF
>.|TRBJ1-2|19|TRBV9|TRBD1
TGTGCCAGCAGCGGACCCCCATCCGGGACAGGGGGCGTTTCAGGTGGCTACACCTTC
CASSGPPSGTGGVSGGYTF
>.|TRBJ1-5|15|TRBV28|.
TGTGCCAGCAGTTTACCAGGGGCCGGCAATCAGCCCCAGCATTTT
CASSLPGAGNQPQHF
>.|TRBJ2-5|16|TRBV6-4|.
TGTGCCAGCATAACTCTGCCCCATCAGGACCAAGAGACCCAGTACTTC
CASITLPHQDQETQYF
>few|TRBJ1-4|14|TRBV21-1|.
TGTGCCATCGCCACAACTAGAAAGGGTGAAAAACTGTTTTTT
CAIATTRKGEKLFF
>few|TRBJ1-2|14|TRBV19|.
TGTGCCAGTAGTCTAACGAGGGCGCTCCATGGCTACACCTTC
CASSLTRALHGYTF
>once|TRBJ2-5|14|TRBV15|.
TGTGCCACCAGCAGAGAAGGGGTCCAAGAGACCCAGTACTTC
CATSREGVQETQYF
>.|TRBJ1-2|13|TRBV29-1|TRBD1
TGCAGCGTTGAAGTGACAGGGTACTATGGCTACACCTTC
CSVEVTGYYGYTF
>.|TRBJ1-2|14|TRBV14|TRBD1
TGTGCCAGCAGCCAAGACGGGACAGGCTATGGCTACACCTTC
CASSQDGTGYGYTF
>.|TRBJ1-2|18|TRBV5-1|.
TGCGCCAGCAGCTTGCAATATGATCGGAGACGTGGCAACTATGGCTACACCTTC
CASSLQYDRRRGNYGYTF
>.|TRBJ1-2|15|TRBV5-5|TRBD1
TGTGCCAGCAGCTTCGGGACAGGGGGCGCGAATGGCTACACCTTC
CASSFGTGGANGYTF
>.|TRBJ1-2|15|TRBV15|TRBD1
TGTGCCACCAGCAGCCCCAGGGGGGCGCGAGAAGGCTACACCTTC
CATSSPRGAREGYTF
>.|TRBJ2-2|17|TRBV7-9|.
TGTGCCAGCAGCGTAGGGTCAGGAAGTGTTGACACCGGGGAGCTGTTTTTT
CASSVGSGSVDTGELFF
>.|TRBJ1-1|13|TRBV5-1|.
TGCGCCAGCAGCTCCATTTCAGGTACTGAAGCTTTCTTT
CASSSISGTEAFF
>once|TRBJ1-6|15|TRBV5-4|.
TGTGCCAGCAGCTTATTAACGACGGGTAATTCACCCCTCCACTTT
CASSLLTTGNSPLHF